The 8 T cell receptor beta chains presented below share a single source sample, sequenced in a study of blood T cell repertoires in COVID-19. Here immunoSEQ multiplex PCR was the method, and the copy in TCRdb shows in-frame clones only, minus some. This sample yields over 200,000 clones, of which approximately 82% are seen a single time; approximately 2.6% belongs to the top ten. The specimen was peripheral blood. The receptors derive from a woman in her 70s with active or convalescent COVID-19.

This chain connects TRBV19 to TRBJ1-6, with a weak D call TRBD1 (5 bases). Germline V CDR1 and CDR2: LNHDA, SQIVND (reference sequence). Trimming cost V 8 bases and J 11 bases, with 19 bases left between them. The CDR3 runs 14 residues. DNA for the CDR3: TGTGCCAGTCAAGGGGAAATCCATACGGCACCCCTCCACTTT. This codes for CASQGEIHTAPLHF.

V usage is TRBV5-4 and J usage is TRBJ2-2; 9 bases fit TRBD2. With V trimmed by 2 bases and J by 2 bases, 1 base remained unmatched. The V gene's germline CDR1 is SGHNT and CDR2 YYREEE (reference sequence). This CDR3 is built from 15 residues. This chain's CDR3 is CASSLLAGNTGELFF. CDR3 nucleotides: TGTGCCAGCAGCTTACTAGCGGGTAACACCGGGGAGCTGTTTTTT.

The chain joins TRBV3-1 (or the pseudogene TRBV3-2) to TRBJ1-2; 9 nucleotides align to TRBD1. With 0 bases clipped from V and 6 bases from J, the junction kept 2 bases outside the gene matches. The CDR3 length is 14 residues. The germline V gene has CDR1 LGHDT and CDR2 YNNKEL (reference sequence). Here the CDR3 DNA reads TGTGCCAGCAGCCAAGATGGGACAGGGAATGGCTACACCTTC. This gives the protein CASSQDGTGNGYTF.

This clone was recorded only once. V is TRBV11-3 and J is TRBJ1-1, with D tentatively TRBD1 (6 bases). The CDR3 has 14 residues. Germline V gives CDR1 SGHNT, CDR2 YENEEA. V was pared by 1 base and J by 0 bases, with 6 bases between. CDR3 in amino acids: CASSLGQVNTEAFF. The CDR3 DNA reads as TGTGCCAGCAGCTTAGGACAGGTGAACACTGAAGCTTTCTTT.

The chain employs TRBV5-5 and TRBJ2-2; D perhaps matches TRBD1 (6 bases). V was shortened by 5 bases and J by 5 bases, with 13 bases between the two germline ends. This CDR3 is 14 amino acids long. Germline CDR1 SGHKS, CDR2 YYEKEE (reference sequence). CDR3 coding DNA: TGTGCCAGCAGAGTACAGGGAAATACCGGGGAGCTGTTTTTT. Its translation: CASRVQGNTGELFF.

V gene TRBV6-5 combines with J gene TRBJ1-2; 11 positions match TRBD1. Germline V gene lookup returns CDR1 MNHEY and CDR2 SVGAGI. After removal of 6 bases from V and 4 bases from J, the junction contained 7 bases not matched to a gene. This CDR3 has 15 amino acids. The CDR3 reads CASRPDRGRGYGYTF. In nucleotides, the CDR3 is TGTGCCAGCAGGCCGGACAGGGGGCGCGGCTATGGCTACACCTTC.

The chain uses TRBV18 and TRBJ2-7, with 10 bases lining up with TRBD1. V lost 3 bases and J lost 6; bases outside the gene matches: 14. The CDR3 length is 17 residues. CDR1 and CDR2 from the germline V gene are KGHSH and LQKENI. The DNA for the CDR3 is TGTGCCAGCTCACCGCTAAATTCAGGACAGGGGGTGGGCGAGCAGTACTTC. This translates into CASSPLNSGQGVGEQYF.

The chain employs TRBV7-2 and TRBJ2-3; 9 nucleotides agree with TRBD2. The CDR3 loop spans 17 amino acids. Germline trimming cut 0 bases from V and 1 base from J; bases unmatched to any gene: 5. Germline assignment: CDR1 SGHTA and CDR2 FQGNSA. The CDR3 sequence: CASSLAGLAGGTDTQYF. In nucleotides, the CDR3 is TGTGCCAGCAGCTTAGCGGGACTAGCCGGTGGCACAGATACGCAGTATTTT.